This TCR beta chain was observed in a study of OX40 agonist ivuxolimab in advanced cancers. Study-wide background: Dose-escalation patients were diagnosed with hepatocellular carcinoma, melanoma, renal cell cancer or head and neck cancer.

At baseline, cycle 4 day 1, and cycle 7 day 1, blood was sampled. CDR1 and CDR2 (germline): SGHTA, FQGNSA. Between the trimmed V and J ends, which lost 4 bases and 3 bases, there was a span of 10 bases. This CDR3 has 14 amino acids. Sequenced by immunoSEQ multiplex PCR; TCRdb stores in-frame clones only, minus some. The table records some 18,000 clones, over 70% of them present only once. This clone was found a few times. In the same sample, other DNA sequences code for this CDR3. The chain employs TRBV7-2 and TRBJ2-1; D is ambiguous. The receptor was isolated from an adult with an advanced solid tumor such as melanoma, head and neck, liver or kidney cancer. Sequences were derived from CD4+ or CD8+ T cells sorted from blood, sampled in a trial of the OX40 agonist ivuxolimab. CDR3 sequence reads: CASSSGLDYNEQFF. In DNA form, the CDR3 reads TGTGCCAGCAGCTCGGGTCTGGACTACAATGAGCAGTTCTTC.